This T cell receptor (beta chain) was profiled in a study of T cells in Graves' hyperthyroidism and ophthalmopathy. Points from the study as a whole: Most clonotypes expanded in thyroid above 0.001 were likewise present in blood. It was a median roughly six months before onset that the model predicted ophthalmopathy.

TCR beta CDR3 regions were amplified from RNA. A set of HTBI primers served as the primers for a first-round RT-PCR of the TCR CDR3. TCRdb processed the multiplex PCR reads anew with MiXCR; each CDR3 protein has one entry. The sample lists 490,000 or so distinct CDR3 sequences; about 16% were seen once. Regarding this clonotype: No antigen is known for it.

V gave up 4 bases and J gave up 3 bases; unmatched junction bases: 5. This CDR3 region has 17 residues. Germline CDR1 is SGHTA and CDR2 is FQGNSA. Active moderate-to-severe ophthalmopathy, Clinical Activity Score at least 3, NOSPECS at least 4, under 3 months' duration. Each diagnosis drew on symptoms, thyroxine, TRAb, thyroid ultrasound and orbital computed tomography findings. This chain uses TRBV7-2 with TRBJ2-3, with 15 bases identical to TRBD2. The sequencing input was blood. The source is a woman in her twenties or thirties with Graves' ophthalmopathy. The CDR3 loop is CASSSPGLAGGTDTQYF. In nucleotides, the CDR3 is TGTGCCAGCAGCTCGCCGGGACTAGCGGGAGGTACAGATACGCAGTATTTT.